A selection of T cell receptor beta chains follows, all from one sample in a study of early T cells in non-severe SARS-CoV-2 infection. A single record per CDR3 protein comes from TCRdb applying MiXCR to the 5' RACE reads. The data show around 40,000 distinct CDR3 sequences, roughly 11% seen once. Sequenced sample: whole blood. The receptors come from an adult who was a healthcare worker with PCR-confirmed SARS-CoV-2 infection or an uninfected control (not recorded which). Both conserved end residues are part of each CDR3. A D gene is named only where the DNA matches it firmly. Only some rows state a clone size, as once, few, many or a class for expanded clones.

d_gene | abundance | j_gene | v_gene | CDR3aa | CDR3nt
. | many | TRBJ2-1 | TRBV3-1 | CASSQVGTQFF | TGTGCCAGCAGCCAAGTCGGGACGCAGTTCTTC
TRBD2 | . | TRBJ2-5 | TRBV27 | CASSLWGGGETQYF | TGTGCCAGCAGTTTGTGGGGGGGAGGGGAGACCCAGTACTTC
TRBD1 | . | TRBJ1-6 | TRBV12-3/TRBV12-4 | CASSLALTGGFSPLHF | TGTGCCAGCAGTTTAGCATTGACAGGGGGCTTTTCACCCCTCCACTTT
. | . | TRBJ1-1 | TRBV10-3 | CAISESRDTEAFF | TGTGCCATCAGTGAGTCTCGGGACACTGAAGCTTTCTTT
. | many | TRBJ2-2 | TRBV2 | CASSERGTGELFF | TGTGCCAGCAGTGAAAGGGGTACCGGGGAGCTGTTTTTT
TRBD2 | few | TRBJ2-3 | TRBV6-4 | CASSDQPGGTDTQYF | TGTGCCAGCAGTGATCAACCGGGGGGGACAGATACGCAGTATTTT
. | . | TRBJ2-7 | TRBV28 | CASSYTGPGSYEQYF | TGTGCCAGCAGCTACACCGGGCCGGGCTCCTACGAGCAGTACTTC
. | many | TRBJ2-7 | TRBV3-1 | CASGRGAGEQYF | TGTGCCAGCGGTCGAGGGGCAGGCGAGCAGTACTTC
. | many | TRBJ1-2 | TRBV12-3/TRBV12-4 | CASTDVNYGYTF | TGTGCCAGCACGGACGTAAACTATGGCTACACCTTC
TRBD2 | many | TRBJ2-5 | TRBV11-2 | CASGLAGGETQYF | TGTGCCAGTGGACTAGCGGGGGGGGAGACCCAGTACTTC
. | . | TRBJ1-4 | TRBV4-3 | CASSQGTGRGGFEKLFF | TGCGCCAGCAGCCAAGGAACCGGCAGGGGAGGTTTTGAAAAACTGTTTTTT
TRBD1 | . | TRBJ1-6 | TRBV28 | CASSPITPGGYSPLHF | TGTGCCAGCAGTCCCATAACCCCAGGGGGATACTCACCCCTCCACTTT
TRBD1 | many | TRBJ1-2 | TRBV20-1 | CSAGHGTANYGYTF | TGCAGTGCTGGACACGGGACAGCGAACTATGGCTACACCTTC
. | many | TRBJ1-1 | TRBV7-6 | CASSFLAGAQNTEAFF | TGTGCCAGCAGCTTCTTAGCGGGGGCGCAGAACACTGAAGCTTTCTTT
. | . | TRBJ1-5 | TRBV27 | CASSFRQNSNQPQHF | TGTGCCAGCAGTTTTCGGCAGAATAGCAATCAGCCCCAGCATTTT
TRBD1 | few | TRBJ1-2 | TRBV12-3/TRBV12-4 | CASTLSRGNGYTF | TGTGCCAGCACCCTTAGCAGGGGGAACGGCTACACCTTC
TRBD1 | few | TRBJ2-7 | TRBV5-1 | CASSSSDRGLYEQYF | TGCGCCAGCAGCTCATCTGACAGGGGACTCTACGAGCAGTACTTC
. | many | TRBJ1-5 | TRBV12-2 | CASRGHEGQPQHF | TGTGCAAGTCGCGGACACGAGGGTCAGCCCCAGCATTTT
. | . | TRBJ2-1 | TRBV20-1 | CSAPRTENNEQFF | TGCAGTGCTCCACGGACGGAAAACAATGAGCAGTTCTTC
TRBD2 | many | TRBJ2-6 | TRBV18 | CASSPEVRGVVGANVLTF | TGTGCCAGCTCACCGGAGGTCCGGGGGGTAGTTGGGGCCAACGTCCTGACTTTC
. | few | TRBJ2-1 | TRBV7-2 | CASSLVFLQYEQFF | TGTGCCAGCAGCTTAGTTTTCCTCCAATATGAGCAGTTCTTC
TRBD1 | few | TRBJ2-1 | TRBV6-4 | CASRTGTGVNEQFF | TGTGCCAGCAGGACGGGGACAGGGGTCAATGAGCAGTTCTTC
. | many | TRBJ2-1 | TRBV12-3/TRBV12-4 | CASSLYSGASSYNEQFF | TGTGCCAGCAGTTTATATTCGGGGGCTAGCTCCTACAATGAGCAGTTCTTC
. | many | TRBJ2-7 | TRBV12-3/TRBV12-4 | CASSPSGTNSYEQYF | TGTGCCAGCAGCCCCTCTGGTACTAACTCCTACGAGCAGTACTTC
. | few | TRBJ1-2 | TRBV7-6 | CASSSNSGSYGYTF | TGTGCCAGCAGCTCGAACAGTGGGAGCTATGGCTACACCTTC
. | few | TRBJ1-5 | TRBV6-2/TRBV6-3 | CASSYGAGFRQPQHF | TGTGCCAGCAGTTACGGGGCAGGGTTTCGTCAGCCCCAGCATTTT
TRBD2 | many | TRBJ2-3 | TRBV10-3 | CAISESQLAGTDTQYF | TGTGCCATCAGTGAGTCCCAGCTAGCGGGGACAGATACGCAGTATTTT
TRBD1 | . | TRBJ2-1 | TRBV5-5 | CASSWGLQGATDEQFF | TGTGCCAGCAGCTGGGGCCTACAGGGGGCAACTGATGAGCAGTTCTTC
TRBD1 | many | TRBJ1-5 | TRBV5-1 | CASSLQTGGDQPQHF | TGCGCCAGCAGCTTGCAGACAGGGGGCGATCAGCCCCAGCATTTT
. | many | TRBJ1-6 | TRBV27 | CASSLSPGVVSPLHF | TGTGCCAGCAGTTTATCGCCAGGGGTCGTATCACCCCTCCACTTT
. | . | TRBJ1-2 | TRBV7-9 | CASSLAGVQVNYGYTF | TGTGCCAGCAGCTTAGCCGGCGTACAAGTAAACTATGGCTACACCTTC
. | few | TRBJ2-7 | TRBV7-2 | CASSLVRTAYEQYF | TGTGCCAGCAGCTTGGTTCGTACCGCCTACGAGCAGTACTTC
. | many | TRBJ2-1 | TRBV29-1 | CSVESWRDNEQFF | TGCAGCGTTGAATCGTGGAGGGACAATGAGCAGTTCTTC
TRBD1 | . | TRBJ1-2 | TRBV4-3 | CASSQTITRDRSYGYTF | TGCGCCAGCAGCCAAACAATCACCCGGGACAGGTCCTATGGCTACACCTTC
. | few | TRBJ2-7 | TRBV5-1 | CASSWEAYYEQYF | TGCGCCAGCAGCTGGGAGGCTTACTACGAGCAGTACTTC
TRBD1 | medium-sized | TRBJ2-2 | TRBV6-5 | CASSLTGANTGELFF | TGTGCCAGCAGTCTGACAGGGGCGAACACCGGGGAGCTGTTTTTT
. | few | TRBJ2-5 | TRBV10-3 | CAISESETQYF | TGTGCCATCAGTGAGTCCGAGACCCAGTACTTC
. | . | TRBJ2-3 | TRBV7-9 | CASSLSSGGRDTQYF | TGTGCCAGCAGCTTATCTTCGGGGGGCAGAGATACGCAGTATTTT
. | . | TRBJ2-2 | TRBV29-1 | CSVDTRTHIQNTGELFF | TGCAGCGTTGACACCAGGACTCACATTCAGAACACCGGGGAGCTGTTTTTT
TRBD1 | few | TRBJ2-7 | TRBV12-3/TRBV12-4 | CASSLRGQGVGEQYF | TGTGCCAGCAGTTTGAGGGGACAGGGAGTCGGGGAGCAGTACTTC
. | few | TRBJ2-7 | TRBV3-1 | CASSQDLGRSEQYF | TGTGCCAGCAGCCAAGATTTGGGCAGGAGCGAGCAGTACTTC
TRBD1 | many | TRBJ2-2 | TRBV10-3 | CAISYSDRGVNTGELFF | TGTGCCATCAGTTATTCCGACAGGGGAGTTAACACCGGGGAGCTGTTTTTT
TRBD1 | few | TRBJ2-1 | TRBV29-1 | CSVEGGQFAYNEQFF | TGCAGCGTTGAAGGGGGACAGTTTGCCTACAATGAGCAGTTCTTC